This TCR beta chain is from a study of cytomegalovirus exposure and HLA in healthy donors. Overall study results and limits: The classifier, whose performance was assessed in both the original and validation cohorts, reportedly diagnosed cytomegalovirus status with high specificity and sensitivity. According to a later analysis, TCR clusters from the first cohort tended to co-occur in the roughly 110 validation repertoires.

The donors were members of the validation cohort comprising approximately 110 subjects, separate from the roughly 600-subject first cohort. The germline V gene encodes CDR1 SGHRS and CDR2 YFSETQ. Trimming cost V 2 bases and J 8 bases; bases outside gene matches: 11. The CDR3 is 16 amino acids. This clone showed up just once. Its antigen is not known. Sequencing used immunoSEQ multiplex PCR; TCRdb keeps in-frame clones, though not all of them. The data show approximately 82,000 clones, with about 92% seen just once and about 0.7% held by the top ten. The chain recombines TRBV5-1 with TRBJ2-1; 9 bases line up with TRBD2. The receptor's source is a man in his late teens or twenties in good health and CMV-seronegative. Sequencing was done on a sample of PBMCs. The CDR3 reads CASSFGTSFGSDEQFF. DNA for the CDR3: TGCGCCAGCAGCTTTGGGACTAGCTTTGGTTCCGATGAGCAGTTCTTC.